These 5 T cell receptor beta chains came from one sample sequenced in a study of T-cell reconstitution after alpha-beta-depleted transplantation in children. A TCRbeta library incorporating unique molecular identifiers was prepared. TCRdb redid the calling of the PCR reads with MiXCR, one entry per CDR3 protein. The sample shows about 230,000 distinct CDR3 sequences, roughly 11% of them seen only once. The sequencing here drew on PBMCs, taken before TCRalphabeta/CD19-depleted stem cell transplant. The receptors here all came from a child less than two years old with acute myeloid leukemia, due to receive a stem cell transplant.

This clonotype was counted at least ten times. The DNA for the CDR3 is TGTGCCAGCAGTTTAAGTGGTGATCAGCCCCAGCATTTT. Protein sequence: CASSLSGDQPQHF. This chain links TRBV12-3 or TRBV12-4 with TRBJ1-5; D is ambiguous. Trimming took 2 bases from V and 5 from J, leaving 7 bases between them. The CDR3 spans 13 residues.

This sequence joins TRBV11-1 and TRBJ1-1; D is possibly TRBD1 (5 bases). CDR1 is SGHAT, CDR2 FQDESV, per germline (reference sequence). Between the trimmed V and J ends, which lost 8 bases and 4 bases, there was a span of 8 bases. The CDR3 runs to 11 residues. CDR3 region: CASSGSTEAFF. DNA of the CDR3: TGTGCCAGCTCAGGGAGCACTGAAGCTTTCTTT.

This clonotype has at least ten counts. This rearrangement joins TRBV5-1 to TRBJ2-6; D may be TRBD1 (6 bases). Germline V lookup: CDR1 SGHRS, CDR2 YFSETQ. CDR3 length: 17 amino acids. The V end lost 7 bases, the J end lost 1 base, and 18 bases lay between the germline ends. Here the CDR3 DNA reads TGCGCCAGCCGATCAGGACAGTCTTTTTCTGGGGCCAACGTCCTGACTTTC. Its protein is CASRSGQSFSGANVLTF.

Remarks on this clonotype: Just one base apart from a much larger clone, this may be a read error. This chain joins TRBV2 and TRBJ2-1; the match to TRBD2 covers 11 bases. This CDR3 spans 16 amino acids. The J segment lost 0 bases and the V segment lost 6 bases, leaving 4 bases of the junction unmatched. CDR1 is SNHLY, CDR2 FYNNEI, per germline. The CDR3 loop is CASRKGLAASYNEQFF. Written as DNA, the CDR3 is TGTGCCAGCAGAAAGGGACTAGCGGCCTCCTACAATGAGCAGTTCTTC.

This clonotype has ten or more counts. The V and J genes are TRBV7-2 and TRBJ2-1; 7 nucleotides match TRBD2. Germline trimming cut 6 bases from V and 4 bases from J; bases unmatched to any gene: 3. Germline CDR1 is SGHTA and CDR2 is FQGNSA. The CDR3 covers 13 residues. The CDR3 coding sequence is TGTGCCAGCAGACTACTAGCGTACAATGAGCAGTTCTTC. Its translation: CASRLLAYNEQFF. Supplemented by reference TRBV7-2 and TRBJ2-1, the full variable domain reads GAGVSQSPSNKVTEKGKDVELRCDPISGHTALYWYRQSLGQGLEFLIYFQGNSAPDKSGLPSDRFSAERTGGSVSTLTIQRTQQEDSAVYLCASRLLAYNEQFFGPGTRLTVL.